The 7 T cell receptor beta chains given below trace back to one sample, sequenced in a study of cytomegalovirus exposure and HLA in healthy donors. The study ran its PCR with 60 Vbeta and 13 Jbeta primers. Generated by immunoSEQ multiplex PCR, the TCRdb table keeps only in-frame clones and is missing some. This sample has 120,000 or so clones, with about three quarters found just once. Sequencing was carried out using PBMCs. The source is a woman aged 60-75 years in good health and CMV-seropositive.

The rearrangement links TRBV9 to TRBJ1-2; a possible D gene is TRBD1 (6 bases). V shed 4 bases and J shed 6 bases, with 16 bases lying between them. This CDR3 is 14 amino acids long. The V gene's germline CDR1 is SGDLS and CDR2 YYNGEE. Here the CDR3 DNA reads TGTGCCAGCAGCCCGGCGGGGGCCCCTCATGGCTACACCTTC. Protein sequence: CASSPAGAPHGYTF.

The CDR3 here is CASSQEPGVGEQYF. CDR3 nucleotides: TGTGCCAGCAGCCAAGAGCCGGGAGTTGGCGAGCAGTACTTC. The chain couples TRBV4-2 to TRBJ2-7; maybe TRBD2 (6 bases). Trimming pared 0 bases from V and 6 bases from J, leaving 12 bases between. The CDR3 has 14 amino acids. CDR1 and CDR2 (germline): LGHNA, YNFKEQ.

J is TRBJ2-5 and V is TRBV19; 7 nucleotides match TRBD2. Germline V gene lookup returns CDR1 LNHDA and CDR2 SQIVND (reference sequence). V was pared by 3 bases and J by 1 base, with 8 bases of the junction left unmatched. The CDR3 spans 16 residues. The DNA for the CDR3 is TGTGCCAGTAGTATTGGGCGGGAGCTTTTCCAAGAGACCCAGTACTTC. It yields the protein CASSIGRELFQETQYF.

J is TRBJ1-2 and V is TRBV6-6, with a possible D match to TRBD1 (5 bases). V was clipped by 2 bases and J by 4 bases, with 11 bases between them. Looked up from germline, CDR1 is MNHNY and CDR2 is SVGAGI (reference sequence). The CDR3 length is 14 residues. DNA of the CDR3: TGTGCCAGCAGTTACCGTCGGGGGAGCTATGGCTACACCTTC. This sequence encodes CASSYRRGSYGYTF.

The genes are TRBV2 and TRBJ2-7; 7 bases agree with TRBD1. Trimming cost V 6 bases and J 1 base; bases outside gene matches: 0. This CDR3 contains 12 residues. Germline V gene lookup returns CDR1 SNHLY and CDR2 FYNNEI. The CDR3 region is CASRGQSYEQYF. The CDR3 region has the DNA TGTGCCAGCAGGGGACAGTCCTACGAGCAGTACTTC.

The J gene is TRBJ2-3, the V gene TRBV7-9; 15 positions match TRBD2. V was clipped by 5 bases and J by 5 bases; unmatched bases: 11. This CDR3 region has 18 residues. Germline CDR1 SEHNR, CDR2 FQNEAQ (reference sequence). The CDR3 DNA is TGTGCCAGCAGCGGACTAGCGGGAGGGCCGGGGTTTGGAGATACGCAGTATTTT. Encoded protein: CASSGLAGGPGFGDTQYF.

The genes are TRBV7-9 and TRBJ2-7; TRBD2 matches at 8 bases. This CDR3 has 15 residues. The V segment lost 1 base and the J segment 2 bases; nucleotides outside the gene matches: 4. Germline CDR1 reads SEHNR; CDR2 reads FQNEAQ (reference sequence). This CDR3 reads CASSLGELAAYEQYF. The CDR3 DNA reads as TGTGCCAGCAGCTTAGGTGAACTAGCGGCCTACGAGCAGTACTTC. The full variable domain, rest sourced from reference TRBV7-9 and TRBJ2-7, is DTGVSQNPRHKITKRGQNVTFRCDPISEHNRLYWYRQTLGQGPEFLTYFQNEAQLEKSRLLSDRFSAERPKGSFSTLEIQRTEQGDSAMYLCASSLGELAAYEQYFGPGTRLTVT.